This TCR beta chain was retrieved from a study of identical twins. Unique molecular identifiers were present on the cDNA, which also gained a universal primer site by template switching. TCRdb reprocessed the 5' RACE reads via MiXCR and lists one record per CDR3 protein. The sample shows over 550,000 distinct CDR3 sequences, about 7% of them seen only once. Findings and caveats of the study: Invariant MAIT and iNKT cells are populations that could partly confound zero-insertion analyses.

From germline, CDR1 is MGHRA and CDR2 YSYEKL. This CDR3 comprises 17 residues. With V trimmed by 0 bases and J by 5 bases, 6 bases remained unmatched. This clonotype has a handful of counts. The antigen is not known. Another study also made use of these data, one on yellow fever vaccine responses in identical twins. That report adds: Twins' vaccine T cell responses were reported to seem partly convergent and partly personalized.

This clonotype originated in a woman younger than 30 in good health. The chain carries TRBV4-1 and TRBJ2-5; 13 nucleotides line up with TRBD2. The sequencing input was PBMCs. The CDR3 DNA reads TGCGCCAGCAGCCAAGATCGGACTAGCGGGAGCGGGGAGACCCAGTACTTC. Amino acids: CASSQDRTSGSGETQYF.